The 12 T cell receptor beta chains presented below share a single source sample, sequenced in a study of beta chain features in type 1 diabetes. All of the isolated RNA was reverse transcribed, so expressed TCRB transcripts were sequenced. Only in-frame clones appear in the TCRdb table, and some are missing; sequencing was by immunoSEQ multiplex PCR. The sample consists of roughly 500,000 clones, around 10% of them appearing once. Sequences were obtained from naive CD4+ T cells from blood. The origin of the receptors is a woman aged 18-29 years in good health.

The chain links TRBV7-9 to TRBJ2-5, with 7 bases lining up with TRBD2. CDR3 length: 13 amino acids. With V trimmed by 6 bases and J by 1 base, 2 bases remained unmatched. The germline V gene encodes CDR1 SEHNR and CDR2 FQNEAQ (reference sequence). The CDR3 DNA reads TGTGCCAGCAGTTCTAGCGGCCAAGAGACCCAGTACTTC. It yields the protein CASSSSGQETQYF.

V and J are TRBV4-3 and TRBJ2-1; maybe TRBD2 (6 bases). With 0 bases removed from V and 1 base from J, the gap between germline ends came to 7 bases. The CDR3 is 15 residues long. Germline lookup yields CDR1 LGHNA and CDR2 YSLEER. CDR3 nucleotides: TGCGCCAGCAGCCAAGAGGGGGGATCCTACAATGAGCAGTTCTTC. Residues: CASSQEGGSYNEQFF.

The chain is built from TRBV15 and TRBJ1-2; D unclear. V was trimmed by 0 bases and J by 2 bases, leaving 7 bases between them. Germline V gene sequence: CDR1 LNHNV, CDR2 YYDKDF (reference sequence). The CDR3 has 14 residues. CDR3 coding DNA: TGTGCCACCAGCAGAGACCCAGCGAACTATGGCTACACCTTC. It codes for CATSRDPANYGYTF.

This clone was picked up a small number of times. V usage is TRBV20-1 and J usage is TRBJ1-6, with D maybe TRBD1 (6 bases). This CDR3 is built from 11 residues. Germline V lookup: CDR1 DFQATT, CDR2 SNEGSKA (reference sequence). The germline V and J ends were trimmed by 6 bases and 10 bases, with 10 bases remaining between them. CDR3 DNA: TGCAGTGCAAAACAGGGCTCACCCCTCCACTTT. Protein sequence: CSAKQGSPLHF.

This clone was found a few times. This chain links TRBV4-2 with TRBJ2-3; 12 bases map to TRBD2. The length of the CDR3 is 19 residues. Germline V gene sequence: CDR1 LGHNA, CDR2 YNFKEQ. Losses at the gene ends were 4 bases for V and 4 bases for J; bases not matched to a gene: 15. The CDR3 DNA follows: TGTGCCAGCAGCCCCGGAGGGCTAGCGGGGGGGCCAGGCGCAGATACGCAGTATTTT. It is translated as CASSPGGLAGGPGADTQYF.

In its sample, this clone was seen a few times. The chain uses TRBV2 and TRBJ2-5; D remains ambiguous. There are 11 residues in the CDR3. Germline CDR1 reads SNHLY; CDR2 reads FYNNEI. V was shortened by 7 bases and J by 1 base, with 4 bases between the two germline ends. The CDR3 is CASTLQETQYF. The CDR3 DNA sequence: TGTGCCAGCACCCTCCAAGAGACCCAGTACTTC.

This clone was seen more than once but under ten times. The chain combines TRBV19 with TRBJ1-4; 9 nucleotides line up with TRBD1. Germline-derived CDR1 and CDR2 are LNHDA and SQIVND (reference sequence). The trim removed 8 bases at V and 2 bases at J, leaving 3 bases unmatched. The CDR3 is 14 amino acids. The chain's CDR3 is CASGTGPTNEKLFF. Here the CDR3 DNA reads TGTGCCAGTGGGACAGGGCCGACTAATGAAAAACTGTTTTTT.

This clone was counted between two and nine times. V gene TRBV7-3 combines with J gene TRBJ2-1; no reliable D call. The CDR3 runs to 15 residues. Trimming cost V 1 base and J 5 bases, with 12 bases left between them. The germline V gene has CDR1 SGHTA and CDR2 FQGTGA. Here the CDR3 DNA reads TGTGCCAGCAGCTTAATTGCCAACAGACACAATGAGCAGTTCTTC. It yields the protein CASSLIANRHNEQFF. Looking up the rest from reference TRBV7-3 and TRBJ2-1 gives the full variable domain: GAGVSQTPSNKVTEKGKYVELRCDPISGHTALYWYRQSLGQGPEFLIYFQGTGAADDSGLPNDRFFAVRPEGSVSTLKIQRTERGDSAVYLCASSLIANRHNEQFFGPGTRLTVL.

The gene calls are TRBV7-9 and TRBJ2-2; D unclear. This CDR3 region has 14 residues. Germline V CDR1 and CDR2: SEHNR, FQNEAQ (reference sequence). V dropped 2 bases and J dropped 0 bases, with 4 bases sitting between them. CDR3 residues: CASSLIPNTGELFF. DNA of the CDR3: TGTGCCAGCAGCTTAATCCCGAACACCGGGGAGCTGTTTTTT.

The chain couples TRBV10-2 to TRBJ2-1; 10 nucleotides line up with TRBD2. Trimming took 6 bases from V and 6 from J; bases not matched to a gene: 11. Germline assignment: CDR1 WSHSY and CDR2 SAAADI. The CDR3 loop spans 16 amino acids. CDR3 DNA sequence: TGCGCCAGCAGCGAAGAGCGACTAGCGGGTCTCAATGAGCAGTTCTTC. Encoded protein: CASSEERLAGLNEQFF.

This clone was seen a few times. The genes are TRBV11-3 and TRBJ2-7; maybe TRBD1 (6 bases). Trimming stripped 0 bases from V and 6 bases from J, with 6 bases between. The CDR3 is made up of 12 amino acids. Germline V gene sequence: CDR1 SGHNT, CDR2 YENEEA. The CDR3 DNA reads as TGTGCCAGCAGCTTAGAGACAGGCGAGCAGTACTTC. Translated, it gives CASSLETGEQYF.

In its sample, this clone was seen a few times. The chain employs TRBV6-1 and TRBJ2-4; D is uncertain. The germline V and J ends were trimmed by 3 bases and 7 bases, with 10 bases remaining between them. Germline V lookup: CDR1 MNHNS, CDR2 SASEGT. The CDR3 has 13 amino acids. CDR3 sequence (DNA): TGTGCCAGCAGTGACTTTTTTCGGAACATTCAGTACTTC. It translates to CASSDFFRNIQYF.